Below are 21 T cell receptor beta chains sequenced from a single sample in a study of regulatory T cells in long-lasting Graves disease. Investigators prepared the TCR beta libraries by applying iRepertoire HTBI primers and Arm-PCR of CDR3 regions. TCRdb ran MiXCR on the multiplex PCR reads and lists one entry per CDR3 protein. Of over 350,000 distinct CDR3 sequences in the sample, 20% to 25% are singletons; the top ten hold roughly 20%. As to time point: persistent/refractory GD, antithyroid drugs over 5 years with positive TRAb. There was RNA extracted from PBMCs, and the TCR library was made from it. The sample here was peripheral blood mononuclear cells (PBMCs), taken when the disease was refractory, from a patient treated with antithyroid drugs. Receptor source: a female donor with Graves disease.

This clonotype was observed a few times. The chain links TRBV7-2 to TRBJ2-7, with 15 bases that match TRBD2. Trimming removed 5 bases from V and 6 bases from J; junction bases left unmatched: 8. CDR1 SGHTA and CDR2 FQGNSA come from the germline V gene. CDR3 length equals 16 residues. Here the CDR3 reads CASSTWGLAGGAEQYF. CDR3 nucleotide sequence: TGTGCCAGCAGCACCTGGGGACTAGCGGGAGGTGCCGAGCAGTACTTC. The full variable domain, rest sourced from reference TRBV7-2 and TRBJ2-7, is GAGVSQSPSNKVTEKGKDVELRCDPISGHTALYWYRQSLGQGLEFLIYFQGNSAPDKSGLPSDRFSAERTGGSVSTLTIQRTQQEDSAVYLCASSTWGLAGGAEQYFGPGTRLTVT.

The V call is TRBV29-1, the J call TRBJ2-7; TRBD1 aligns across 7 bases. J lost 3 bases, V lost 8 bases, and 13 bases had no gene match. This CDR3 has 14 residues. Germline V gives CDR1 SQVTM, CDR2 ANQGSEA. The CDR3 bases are TGCAGCATGAGTACCGGGACAGTGGGCTACGAGCAGTACTTC. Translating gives CSMSTGTVGYEQYF.

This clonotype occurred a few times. CDR3 residues: CASSARTGPDQPQHF. Written as DNA, the CDR3 is TGCGCCAGCAGCGCCCGGACAGGGCCCGATCAGCCCCAGCATTTT. The rearrangement links TRBV5-1 to TRBJ1-5; 8 bases are a match to TRBD1. Germline CDR1 is SGHRS and CDR2 is YFSETQ. J lost 5 bases, V lost 4 bases, and 8 bases had no gene match. This CDR3 contains 15 residues.

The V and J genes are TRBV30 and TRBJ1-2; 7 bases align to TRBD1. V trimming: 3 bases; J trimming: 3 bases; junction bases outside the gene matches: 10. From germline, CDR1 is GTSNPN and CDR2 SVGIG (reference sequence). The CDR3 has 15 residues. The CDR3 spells CAWSVTGRSYYGYTF. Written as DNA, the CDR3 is TGTGCCTGGAGCGTGACAGGGAGATCCTACTATGGCTACACCTTC.

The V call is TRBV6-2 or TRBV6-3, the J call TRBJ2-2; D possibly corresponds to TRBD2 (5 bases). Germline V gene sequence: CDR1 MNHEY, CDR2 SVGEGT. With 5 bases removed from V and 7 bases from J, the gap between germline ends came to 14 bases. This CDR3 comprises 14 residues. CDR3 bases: TGTGCCAGCAGTCTTGTGGCGGGCGTCGGGGAGCTGTTTTTT. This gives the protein CASSLVAGVGELFF.

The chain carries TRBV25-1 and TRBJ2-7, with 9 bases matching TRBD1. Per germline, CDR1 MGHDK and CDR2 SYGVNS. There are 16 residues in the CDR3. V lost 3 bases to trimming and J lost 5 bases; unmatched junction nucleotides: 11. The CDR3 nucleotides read TGTGCCAGCAGTGAGCTGTTTGGGACAGGGAACAACGAGCAGTACTTC. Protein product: CASSELFGTGNNEQYF.

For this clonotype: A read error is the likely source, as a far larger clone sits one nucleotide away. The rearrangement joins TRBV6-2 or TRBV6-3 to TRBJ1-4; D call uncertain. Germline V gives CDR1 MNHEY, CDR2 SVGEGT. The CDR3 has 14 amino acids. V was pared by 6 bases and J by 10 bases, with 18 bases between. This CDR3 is CASSLGNSGGKLFF. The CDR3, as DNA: TGTGCCAGCAGCTTAGGGAACTCTGGTGGAAAACTGTTTTTT.

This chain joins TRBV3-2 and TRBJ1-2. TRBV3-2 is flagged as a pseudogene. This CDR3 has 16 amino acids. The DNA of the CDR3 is TGTGCCAGCAGCCAAGGTTCCAAGACGGCAACATCGGGCTACACCTTC. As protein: CASSQGSKTATSGYTF.

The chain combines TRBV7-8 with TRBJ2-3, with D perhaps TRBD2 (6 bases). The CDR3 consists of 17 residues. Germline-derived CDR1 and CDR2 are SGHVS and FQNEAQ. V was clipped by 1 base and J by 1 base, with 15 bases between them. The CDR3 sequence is CASSLGGTRSRTDTQYF. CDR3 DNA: TGTGCCAGCAGCTTAGGGGGGACTCGAAGCCGCACAGATACGCAGTATTTT.

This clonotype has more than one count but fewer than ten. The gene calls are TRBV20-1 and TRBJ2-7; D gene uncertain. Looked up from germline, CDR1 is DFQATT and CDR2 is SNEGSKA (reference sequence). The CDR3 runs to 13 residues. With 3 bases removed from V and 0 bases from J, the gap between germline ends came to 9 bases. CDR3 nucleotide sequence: TGCAGTGCTAGCGGACCGATCTCCTACGAGCAGTACTTC. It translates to CSASGPISYEQYF.

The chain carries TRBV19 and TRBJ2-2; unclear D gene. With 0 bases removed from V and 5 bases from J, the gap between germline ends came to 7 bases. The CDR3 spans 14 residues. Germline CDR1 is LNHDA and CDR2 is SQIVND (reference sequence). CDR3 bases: TGTGCCAGTAGTATAGATTGGCTAACCGGGGAGCTGTTTTTT. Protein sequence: CASSIDWLTGELFF.

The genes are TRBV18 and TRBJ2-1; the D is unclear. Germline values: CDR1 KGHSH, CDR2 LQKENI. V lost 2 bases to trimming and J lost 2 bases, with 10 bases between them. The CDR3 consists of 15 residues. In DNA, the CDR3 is TGTGCCAGCTCACCAGGCGACCGCGCCTACAATGAGCAGTTCTTC. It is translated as CASSPGDRAYNEQFF.

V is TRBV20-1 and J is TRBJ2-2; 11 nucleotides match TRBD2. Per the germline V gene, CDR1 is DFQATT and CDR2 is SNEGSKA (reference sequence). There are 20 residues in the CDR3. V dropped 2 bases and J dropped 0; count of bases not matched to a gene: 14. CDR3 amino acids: CSARRDGLAGGLANTGELFF. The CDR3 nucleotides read TGCAGTGCTAGACGAGATGGTCTAGCGGGAGGTCTCGCGAACACCGGGGAGCTGTTTTTT.

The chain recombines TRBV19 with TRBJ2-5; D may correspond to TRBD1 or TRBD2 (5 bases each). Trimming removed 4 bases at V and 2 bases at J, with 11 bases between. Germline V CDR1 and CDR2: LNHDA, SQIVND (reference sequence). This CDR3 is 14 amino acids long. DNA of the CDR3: TGTGCCAGTAGTACCCGGGACGGTCAAGAGACCCAGTACTTC. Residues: CASSTRDGQETQYF.

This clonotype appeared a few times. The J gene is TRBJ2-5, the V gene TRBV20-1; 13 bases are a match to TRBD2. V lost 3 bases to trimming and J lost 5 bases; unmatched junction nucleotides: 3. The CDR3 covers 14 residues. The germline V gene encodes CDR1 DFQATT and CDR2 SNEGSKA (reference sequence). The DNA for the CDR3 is TGCAGTGCTAGGGGACTAGCGGGATTGGAGACCCAGTACTTC. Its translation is CSARGLAGLETQYF.

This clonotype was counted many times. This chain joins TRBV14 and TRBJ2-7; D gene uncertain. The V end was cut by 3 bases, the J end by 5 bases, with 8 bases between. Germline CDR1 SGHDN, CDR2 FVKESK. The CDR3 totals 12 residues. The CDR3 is CASSHELDEQYF. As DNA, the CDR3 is TGTGCCAGCAGCCACGAACTTGACGAGCAGTACTTC.

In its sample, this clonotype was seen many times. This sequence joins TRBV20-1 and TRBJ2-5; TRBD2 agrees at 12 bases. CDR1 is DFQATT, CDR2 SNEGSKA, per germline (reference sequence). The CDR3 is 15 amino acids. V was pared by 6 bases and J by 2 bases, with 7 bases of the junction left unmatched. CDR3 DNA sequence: TGCAGTGCCGGCCTGGGGACTAGCGGGCAAGAGACCCAGTACTTC. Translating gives CSAGLGTSGQETQYF.

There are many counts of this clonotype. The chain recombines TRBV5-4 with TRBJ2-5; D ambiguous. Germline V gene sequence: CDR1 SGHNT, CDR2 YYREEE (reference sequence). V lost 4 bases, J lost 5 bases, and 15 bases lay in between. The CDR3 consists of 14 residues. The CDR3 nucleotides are TGTGCCAGCAGCCGGTCCCCCCAGGATGAGACCCAGTACTTC. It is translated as CASSRSPQDETQYF.

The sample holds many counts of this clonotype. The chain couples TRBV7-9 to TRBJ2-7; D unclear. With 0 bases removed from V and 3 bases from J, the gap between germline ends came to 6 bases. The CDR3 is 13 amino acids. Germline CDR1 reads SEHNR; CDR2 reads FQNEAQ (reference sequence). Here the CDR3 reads CASSLALGYEQYF. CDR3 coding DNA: TGTGCCAGCAGCTTAGCGCTGGGCTACGAGCAGTACTTC.

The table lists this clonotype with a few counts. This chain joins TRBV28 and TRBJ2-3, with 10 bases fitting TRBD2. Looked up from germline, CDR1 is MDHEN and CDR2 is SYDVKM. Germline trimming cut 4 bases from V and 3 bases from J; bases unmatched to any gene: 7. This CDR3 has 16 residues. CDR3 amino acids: CASSSQGLARTDTQYF. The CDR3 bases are TGTGCCAGCAGTTCACAGGGACTAGCGAGGACAGATACGCAGTATTTT.

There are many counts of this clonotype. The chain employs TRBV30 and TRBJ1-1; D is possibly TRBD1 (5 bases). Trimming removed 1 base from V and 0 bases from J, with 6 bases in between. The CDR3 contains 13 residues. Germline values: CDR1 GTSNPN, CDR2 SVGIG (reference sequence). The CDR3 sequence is CAWSEDMNTEAFF. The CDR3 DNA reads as TGTGCCTGGAGTGAGGACATGAACACTGAAGCTTTCTTT.